This TCR beta chain was captured in a study of T cell responses to AZD1222 COVID-19 vaccine. Regarding the study as a whole: Donors in the cohort were predominantly white British and more often female, and clonal diversity was possibly underestimated. None of the repertoires were sampled until the peak T cell response had passed.

This clone has only one observation. Its target is unknown. Assay used: immunoSEQ multiplex PCR; TCRdb lists only in-frame clones, some missing. The sample includes some 150,000 clones, under 95% of them seen just once. Here the sequenced sample was peripheral blood, taken on day 0 of MenACWY control vaccination. The source is an adult in good health.

For the CDR3, the DNA is TGTGCCAGTAGTAGGGACAGGGATGGCATTCAGTACTTC. This translates into CASSRDRDGIQYF. The V gene is TRBV19, the J gene TRBJ2-4; 9 bases map to TRBD1. This CDR3 is 13 amino acids long. CDR1 and CDR2 from the germline V gene are LNHDA and SQIVND (reference sequence). Trimming cost V 4 bases and J 9 bases; bases outside gene matches: 4.